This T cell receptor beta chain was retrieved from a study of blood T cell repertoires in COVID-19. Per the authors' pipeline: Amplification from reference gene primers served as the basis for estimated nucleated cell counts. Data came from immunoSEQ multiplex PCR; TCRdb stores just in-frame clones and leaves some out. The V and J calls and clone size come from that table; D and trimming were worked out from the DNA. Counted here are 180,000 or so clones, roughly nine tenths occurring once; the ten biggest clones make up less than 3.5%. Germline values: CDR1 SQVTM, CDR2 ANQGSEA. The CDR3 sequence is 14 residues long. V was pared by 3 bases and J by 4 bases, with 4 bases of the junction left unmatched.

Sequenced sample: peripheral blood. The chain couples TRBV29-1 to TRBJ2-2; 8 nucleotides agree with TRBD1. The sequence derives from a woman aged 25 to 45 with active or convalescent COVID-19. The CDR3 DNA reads TGCAGCGTTGATGAGACAGGGGTCACCGGGGAGCTGTTTTTT. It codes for CSVDETGVTGELFF.